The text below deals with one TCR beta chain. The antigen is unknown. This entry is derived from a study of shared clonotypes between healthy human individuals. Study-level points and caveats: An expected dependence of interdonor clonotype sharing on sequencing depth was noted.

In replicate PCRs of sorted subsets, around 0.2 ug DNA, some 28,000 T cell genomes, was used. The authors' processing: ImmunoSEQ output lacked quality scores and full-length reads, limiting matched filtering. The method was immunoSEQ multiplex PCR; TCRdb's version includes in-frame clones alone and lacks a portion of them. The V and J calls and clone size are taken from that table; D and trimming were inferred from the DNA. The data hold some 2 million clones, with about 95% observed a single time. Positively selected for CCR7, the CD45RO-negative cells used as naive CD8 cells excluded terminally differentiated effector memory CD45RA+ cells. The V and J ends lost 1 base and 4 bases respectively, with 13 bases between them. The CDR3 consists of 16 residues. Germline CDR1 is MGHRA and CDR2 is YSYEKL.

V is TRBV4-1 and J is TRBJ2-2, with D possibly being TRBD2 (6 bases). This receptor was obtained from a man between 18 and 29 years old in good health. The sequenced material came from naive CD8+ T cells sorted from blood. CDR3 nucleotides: TGCGCCAGCAGCCAAGTGGTAGCGGTCGGCACCGGGGAGCTGTTTTTT. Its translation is CASSQVVAVGTGELFF.